These 17 T cell receptor beta chains originate from one sample sequenced in a study of T cell clusters in autoimmune cytopenias. TRB was amplified by touch-down multiplex PCR, primer pools A and B combined. TCRdb reprocessed the multiplex PCR reads and stores each CDR3 protein as one record, lacking DNA. The sample table sets out 6,000 to 8,500 distinct CDR3 sequences. TRB amplification used 250 ng of peripheral blood genomic DNA. The data also belong to a second study, concerning T cell repertoires in aging, cancer and after chemotherapy.

Sample: peripheral blood. Source of these receptors: a human donor in good health.

The rearrangement uses TRBV6-4 and TRBJ1-1; there is no DNA to check the TCRdb D call of TRBD1. The germline V gene encodes CDR1 MRHNA and CDR2 SNTAGT. The CDR3 consists of 13 residues. The CDR3 protein is CASSDRGGTEAFF.

This clonotype shows up as medium-sized by frequency. The chain carries TRBV29-1 and TRBJ1-2; TCRdb picks TRBD1, but there is no DNA to check that call. In germline, CDR1 is SQVTM, CDR2 ANQGSEA. CDR3 length: 13 amino acids. The CDR3 reads CSVGDRGPDGYTF.

The chain uses TRBV5-4 and TRBJ1-2; there is no DNA to check the TCRdb D call of TRBD1. Looked up from germline, CDR1 is SGHNT and CDR2 is YYREEE (reference sequence). This CDR3 has 16 residues. CDR3 residues: CASSHGGRTTNYGYTF.

This clonotype counts as medium-sized by frequency. The chain joins TRBV12-3 or TRBV12-4 to TRBJ2-3; TCRdb gives TRBD2 as the D gene, but with no DNA this cannot be confirmed. The CDR3 is 15 residues long. This chain's CDR3 is CASSPVAGVGDTQYF.

V gene TRBV19 combines with J gene TRBJ1-4. The CDR3 has 12 residues. Germline V gene data show CDR1 as LNHDA and CDR2 as SQIVND (reference sequence). CDR3 sequence: CASSSFTEKLFF.

According to its frequency, this clonotype is large. The chain is built from TRBV29-1 and TRBJ2-3; the D call from TCRdb, TRBD1, cannot be confirmed without DNA. Germline CDR1 is SQVTM and CDR2 is ANQGSEA. The CDR3 runs 13 residues. The CDR3 reads CSARGSSTDTQYF.

According to its frequency, this clonotype is medium-sized. This chain joins TRBV6-5 and TRBJ2-5; TCRdb names TRBD1, which stays unverified in the absence of DNA. CDR1 MNHEY and CDR2 SVGAGI come from the germline V gene. The CDR3 extends over 16 amino acids. CDR3 in amino acids: CASSRTSGEGWETQYF.

The chain joins TRBV19 to TRBJ1-5. CDR3 size: 16 residues. Germline-derived CDR1 and CDR2 are LNHDA and SQIVND (reference sequence). CDR3 in amino acids: CASSIEGTSGNQPQHF.

According to its frequency, this clonotype is medium-sized. V gene TRBV19 combines with J gene TRBJ2-1; TCRdb lists TRBD2, though no DNA is available to test this call. The CDR3 length is 12 residues. Germline V gene sequence: CDR1 LNHDA, CDR2 SQIVND (reference sequence). The CDR3 sequence is CASSLRGHEQFF.

Measured by frequency, this clonotype is medium-sized. The CDR3 here is CASSFRQLTDTQYF. The V call is TRBV6-2 or TRBV6-3, the J call TRBJ2-3; the D call from TCRdb, TRBD1, cannot be confirmed without DNA. The germline V gene encodes CDR1 MNHEY and CDR2 SVGEGT. The CDR3 consists of 14 residues.

By frequency, this clonotype registers medium-sized (0.01 to 0.1%). V is TRBV10-3 and J is TRBJ2-6; TCRdb's D gene call, TRBD1, goes unchecked for lack of DNA. The CDR3 is 17 residues long. CDR1 is ENHRY, CDR2 SYGVKD, per germline. The CDR3 loop reads CAIRRGTGGTGANVLTF.

This clonotype is identified as medium-sized (0.01 to 0.1%) from frequency. The genes are TRBV6-5 and TRBJ2-3; TCRdb indicates TRBD2, and absent DNA this call remains unverified. The V gene's germline CDR1 is MNHEY and CDR2 SVGAGI. The CDR3 consists of 11 residues. The CDR3 here is CASTLRDTQYF.

The CDR3 here is CAWSRTRGPLEKLFF. The chain has TRBV30 and TRBJ1-4; TCRdb names TRBD1, which stays unverified in the absence of DNA. This CDR3 has 15 amino acids. The germline CDR1 and CDR2 sequences are GTSNPN and SVGIG (reference sequence).

The chain joins TRBV18 to TRBJ2-3; the D gene TCRdb calls, TRBD2, cannot be checked with no DNA. CDR3 length: 14 amino acids. The germline V gene encodes CDR1 KGHSH and CDR2 LQKENI. CDR3 sequence reads: CASSLGRQRDTQYF.

Measured by frequency, this clonotype is medium-sized. The gene calls are TRBV6-1 and TRBJ2-3; TCRdb's D call of TRBD2 is untestable without DNA. The CDR3 is made up of 14 amino acids. Germline V gene lookup returns CDR1 MNHNS and CDR2 SASEGT. Here the CDR3 reads CASVLSRGADTQYF.

This clonotype is classed as medium-sized by frequency. The chain couples TRBV19 to TRBJ2-7; absent DNA, TCRdb's TRBD1 call cannot be checked. Germline CDR1 LNHDA, CDR2 SQIVND (reference sequence). There are 14 residues in the CDR3. Here the CDR3 reads CASSIQGGSYEQYF.

V usage is TRBV19 and J usage is TRBJ1-2; the TCRdb call, TRBD1, lacks DNA for checking. The CDR3 loop spans 14 amino acids. Germline CDR1 and CDR2: LNHDA and SQIVND (reference sequence). The CDR3 is CASSMRGGNYGYTF.